This entry is about one TCR beta chain. Trimming took 2 bases from V and 5 from J, leaving 10 bases between them. The CDR3 consists of 14 residues. Per the germline V gene, CDR1 is MNHNS and CDR2 is SASEGT. The data are from a study of shared clonotypes between healthy human individuals. This table comes from immunoSEQ multiplex PCR, and its TCRdb copy is limited to in-frame clones, with some not included. The table shows roughly 650,000 clones, with more than 95% occurring only once. The sample consisted of naive CD4+ T cells sorted from blood. Subset denoted: CD45RA+ positively selected. The clonotype comes from a woman under 40 in good health. This chain connects TRBV6-1 to TRBJ1-5; D not resolved. The CDR3 DNA reads TGTGCCAGCAGTGAACGAGGGAGGGATCAGCCCCAGCATTTT. Residues: CASSERGRDQPQHF.